The entry that follows covers one T cell receptor beta chain sequence. These data come from a study of blood T cell repertoires in COVID-19. About the research overall: COVID-19 samples collected from the United States, Italy and Spain covered acute and convalescent phases. The analysed material was cDNA or gDNA that came from T cells, B-cell-depleted T cells, or PBMCs.

Original data processing: The assay estimated nucleated cells by amplifying reference gene primers. Using immunoSEQ multiplex PCR, the repertoire was profiled, and TCRdb retains in-frame clones only, with some absent. The DNA was the basis for D and trimming; V, J and clone size are from that table. The sample has 150,000 or so clones; about 89% are singletons. Material for sequencing was peripheral blood. This sequence was found in a man aged 45-60 years with acute or convalescent COVID-19.

The CDR3 DNA reads as TGCGCCAGCAGCTCTGGCGGGTCGGCTAATGAAAAACTGTTTTTT. It codes for CASSSGGSANEKLFF. The chain uses TRBV5-1 and TRBJ1-4; D is undetermined. V lost 3 bases, J lost 3 bases, and 12 bases lay in between. Germline V gene data show CDR1 as SGHRS and CDR2 as YFSETQ. CDR3 size: 15 residues.